The clone carrying this T cell receptor (beta chain) was observed at least ten times. What it binds is not known. Researchers took RNA transcripts and amplified the TCR beta CDR3 regions from them. A first-round RT-PCR of the TCR CDR3 used the HTBI primer set. TCRdb recomputed calls from the multiplex PCR reads with MiXCR, one row per CDR3 protein. Here the sample spans a few hundred thousand distinct CDR3 sequences, just over 45% being singletons. The record originates from a study of T cells in Graves' hyperthyroidism and ophthalmopathy. Study observations and caveats: Also found in blood were most expanded thyroid clonotypes above 0.001.

This CDR3 is built from 13 residues. The germline V gene has CDR1 MNHEY and CDR2 SVGAGI. Trimming removed 6 bases from V and 6 bases from J, with 15 bases in between. Stable Graves' hyperthyroidism meant no ophthalmopathy progression within 18 months. This receptor was identified in a young woman with Graves' hyperthyroidism. The V gene is TRBV6-5, the J gene TRBJ2-7; tentative D call: TRBD1 (7 bases). Sequencing used peripheral blood or thyroid tissue (not recorded which). This chain's CDR3 is CASRANRGGEQYF. CDR3 nucleotide sequence: TGTGCCAGCAGAGCCAACAGGGGAGGCGAGCAGTACTTC.